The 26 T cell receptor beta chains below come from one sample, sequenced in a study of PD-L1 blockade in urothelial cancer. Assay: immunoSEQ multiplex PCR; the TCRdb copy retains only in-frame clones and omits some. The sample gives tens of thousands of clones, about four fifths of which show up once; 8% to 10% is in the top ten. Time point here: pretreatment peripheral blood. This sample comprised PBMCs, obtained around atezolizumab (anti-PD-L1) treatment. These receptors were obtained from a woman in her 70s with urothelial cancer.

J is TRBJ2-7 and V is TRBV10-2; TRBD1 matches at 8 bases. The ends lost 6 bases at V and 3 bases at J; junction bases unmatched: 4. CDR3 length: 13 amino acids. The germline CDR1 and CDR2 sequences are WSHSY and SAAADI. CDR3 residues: CASRGQENYEQYF. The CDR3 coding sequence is TGCGCCAGCAGGGGACAGGAGAACTACGAGCAGTACTTC.

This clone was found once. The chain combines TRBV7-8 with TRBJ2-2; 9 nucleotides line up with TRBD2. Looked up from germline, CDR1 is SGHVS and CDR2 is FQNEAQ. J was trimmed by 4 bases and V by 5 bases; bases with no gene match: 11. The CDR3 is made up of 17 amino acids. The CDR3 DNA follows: TGTGCCAGCAGCCTCTACTTAGCGGGAGTAGGCACCGGGGAGCTGTTTTTT. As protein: CASSLYLAGVGTGELFF.

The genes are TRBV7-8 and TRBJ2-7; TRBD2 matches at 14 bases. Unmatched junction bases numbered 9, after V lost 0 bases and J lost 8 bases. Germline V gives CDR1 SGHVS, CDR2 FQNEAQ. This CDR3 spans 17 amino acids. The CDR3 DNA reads TGTGCCAGCAGCTTAGCCGGGACTAGCGGGAGCCCTCATCAGCAGTACTTC. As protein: CASSLAGTSGSPHQQYF.

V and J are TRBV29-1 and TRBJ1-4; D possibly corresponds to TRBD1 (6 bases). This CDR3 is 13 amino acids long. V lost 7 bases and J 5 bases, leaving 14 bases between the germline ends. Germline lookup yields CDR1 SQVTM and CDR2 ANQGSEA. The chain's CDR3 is CSGLGTPNEKLFF. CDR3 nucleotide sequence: TGCAGCGGCCTGGGGACACCGAATGAAAAACTGTTTTTT.

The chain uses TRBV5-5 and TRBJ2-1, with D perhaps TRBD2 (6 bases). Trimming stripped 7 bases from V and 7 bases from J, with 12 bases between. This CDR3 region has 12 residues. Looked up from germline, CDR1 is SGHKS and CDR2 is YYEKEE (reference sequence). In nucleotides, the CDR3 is TGTGCCAGCCTCTTTGGGGGGAATGAGCAGTTCTTC. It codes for CASLFGGNEQFF.

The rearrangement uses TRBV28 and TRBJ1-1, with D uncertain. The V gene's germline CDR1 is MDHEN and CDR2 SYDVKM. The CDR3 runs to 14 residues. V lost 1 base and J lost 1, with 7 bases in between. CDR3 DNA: TGTGCCAGCAGTTTATTACGGGGGAACACTGAAGCTTTCTTT. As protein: CASSLLRGNTEAFF.

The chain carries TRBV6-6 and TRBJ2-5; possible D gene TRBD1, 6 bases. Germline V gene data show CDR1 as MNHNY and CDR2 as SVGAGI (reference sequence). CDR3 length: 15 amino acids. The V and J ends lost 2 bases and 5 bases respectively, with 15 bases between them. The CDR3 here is CASSYPTGFGETQYF. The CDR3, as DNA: TGTGCCAGCAGTTACCCCACAGGGTTTGGGGAGACCCAGTACTTC.

The CDR3 bases are TGTGCCACCACCCGGACAGGTGATGGCTACACCTTC. This sequence encodes CATTRTGDGYTF. V and J are TRBV10-3 and TRBJ1-2, with 7 bases aligning to TRBD1. This CDR3 has 12 residues. The germline gives CDR1 ENHRY, CDR2 SYGVKD. Trimming removed 10 bases from V and 6 bases from J; junction bases left unmatched: 8.

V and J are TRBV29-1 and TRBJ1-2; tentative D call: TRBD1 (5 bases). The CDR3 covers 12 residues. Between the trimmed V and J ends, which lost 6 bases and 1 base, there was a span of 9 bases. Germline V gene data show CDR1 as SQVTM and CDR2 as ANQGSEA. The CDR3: CSVSTDNYGYTF. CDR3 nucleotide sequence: TGCAGCGTATCGACAGATAACTATGGCTACACCTTC.

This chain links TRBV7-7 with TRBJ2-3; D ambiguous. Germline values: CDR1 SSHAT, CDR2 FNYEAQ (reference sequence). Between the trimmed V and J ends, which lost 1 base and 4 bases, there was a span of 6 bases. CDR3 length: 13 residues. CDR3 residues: CASSLGVADTQYF. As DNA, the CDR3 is TGTGCCAGCAGCTTAGGCGTAGCAGATACGCAGTATTTT.

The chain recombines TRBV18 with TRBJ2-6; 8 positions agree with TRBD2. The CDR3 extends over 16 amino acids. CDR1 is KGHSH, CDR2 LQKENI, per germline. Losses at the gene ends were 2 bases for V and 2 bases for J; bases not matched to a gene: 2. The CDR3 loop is CASSPSRGAGANVLTF. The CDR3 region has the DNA TGTGCCAGCTCACCATCGCGGGGGGCTGGGGCCAACGTCCTGACTTTC. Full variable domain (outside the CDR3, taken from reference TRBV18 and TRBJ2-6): NAGVMQNPRHLVRRRGQEARLRCSPMKGHSHVYWYRQLPEEGLKFMVYLQKENIIDESGMPKERFSAEFPKEGPSILRIQQVVRGDSAAYFCASSPSRGAGANVLTFGAGSRLTVL.

The CDR3 bases are TGTGCCAGCATTGCGGGGGCGCAGGGGAACTATGGCTACACCTTC. Its protein is CASIAGAQGNYGYTF. The chain carries TRBV6-1 and TRBJ1-2, with D possibly TRBD1 on 6 matching bases. V was trimmed by 7 bases and J by 2 bases, leaving 17 bases between them. There are 15 residues in the CDR3. Germline V lookup: CDR1 MNHNS, CDR2 SASEGT.

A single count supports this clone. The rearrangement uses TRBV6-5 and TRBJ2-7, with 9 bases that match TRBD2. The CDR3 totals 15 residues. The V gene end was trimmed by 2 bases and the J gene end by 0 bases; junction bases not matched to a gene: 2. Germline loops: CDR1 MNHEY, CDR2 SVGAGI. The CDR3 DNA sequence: TGTGCCAGCAGTTACAATAGCGGGGGCTCCTACGAGCAGTACTTC. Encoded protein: CASSYNSGGSYEQYF.

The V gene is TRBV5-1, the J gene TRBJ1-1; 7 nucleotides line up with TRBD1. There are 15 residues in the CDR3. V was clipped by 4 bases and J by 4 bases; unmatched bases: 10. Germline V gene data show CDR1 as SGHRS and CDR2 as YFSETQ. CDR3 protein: CASSPAGQESTEAFF. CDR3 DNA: TGCGCCAGCAGCCCGGCAGGACAGGAGAGCACTGAAGCTTTCTTT.

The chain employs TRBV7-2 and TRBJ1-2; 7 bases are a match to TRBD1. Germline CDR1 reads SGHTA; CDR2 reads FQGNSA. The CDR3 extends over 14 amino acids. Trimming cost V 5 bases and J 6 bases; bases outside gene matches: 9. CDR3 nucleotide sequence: TGTGCCAGCAGCCCCCGACAGGGTAGGGATGGCTACACCTTC. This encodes CASSPRQGRDGYTF.

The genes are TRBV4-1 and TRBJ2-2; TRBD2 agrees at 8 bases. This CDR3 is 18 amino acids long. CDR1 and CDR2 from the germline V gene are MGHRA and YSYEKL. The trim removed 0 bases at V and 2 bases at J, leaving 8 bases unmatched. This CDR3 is CASSQEGLEKFNTGELFF. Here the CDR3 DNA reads TGCGCCAGCAGCCAAGAGGGACTAGAAAAATTTAACACCGGGGAGCTGTTTTTT.

The CDR3: CASTRTSGGEQFF. The DNA of the CDR3 is TGTGCCAGCACCAGGACTAGCGGGGGGGAGCAGTTCTTC. The chain has TRBV6-5 and TRBJ2-1; 14 bases agree with TRBD2. Germline assignment: CDR1 MNHEY and CDR2 SVGAGI. With V trimmed by 7 bases and J by 10 bases, 3 bases remained unmatched. This CDR3 spans 13 amino acids.

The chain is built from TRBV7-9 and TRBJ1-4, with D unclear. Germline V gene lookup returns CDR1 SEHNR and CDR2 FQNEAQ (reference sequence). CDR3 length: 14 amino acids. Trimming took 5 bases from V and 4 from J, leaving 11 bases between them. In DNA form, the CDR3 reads TGTGCCAGCAGCAGCGGAGGGAGTAATGAAAAACTGTTTTTT. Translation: CASSSGGSNEKLFF.

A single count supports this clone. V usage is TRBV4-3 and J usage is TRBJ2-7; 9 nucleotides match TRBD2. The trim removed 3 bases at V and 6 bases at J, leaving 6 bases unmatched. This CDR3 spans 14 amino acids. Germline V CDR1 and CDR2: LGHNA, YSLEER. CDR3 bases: TGCGCCAGCAGCCAGCAGCAGACTAGCGGCGAGCAGTACTTC. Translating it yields CASSQQQTSGEQYF.

CDR3 region: CAWNRGQVSNQPQHF. The CDR3 nucleotides are TGTGCCTGGAACAGGGGTCAGGTTAGCAATCAGCCCCAGCATTTT. The V and J genes are TRBV30 and TRBJ1-5; TRBD1 aligns across 7 bases. This CDR3 comprises 15 residues. J lost 0 bases, V lost 4 bases, and 6 bases had no gene match. Germline V gene data show CDR1 as GTSNPN and CDR2 as SVGIG (reference sequence).

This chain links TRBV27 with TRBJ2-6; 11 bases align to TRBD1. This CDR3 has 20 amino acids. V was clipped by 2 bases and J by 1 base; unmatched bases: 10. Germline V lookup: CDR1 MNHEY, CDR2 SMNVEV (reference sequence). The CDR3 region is CASSLRFGTGGGSGANVLTF. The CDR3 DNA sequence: TGTGCCAGCAGTTTACGTTTCGGGACAGGGGGAGGATCTGGGGCCAACGTCCTGACTTTC.

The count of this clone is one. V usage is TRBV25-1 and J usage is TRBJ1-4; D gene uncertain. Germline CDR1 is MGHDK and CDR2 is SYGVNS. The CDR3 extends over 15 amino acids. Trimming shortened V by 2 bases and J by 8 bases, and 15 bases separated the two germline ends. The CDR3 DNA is TGTGCCAGCAGTGAAAGCAGGAAACCAGGCGAAAAACTGTTTTTT. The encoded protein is CASSESRKPGEKLFF.

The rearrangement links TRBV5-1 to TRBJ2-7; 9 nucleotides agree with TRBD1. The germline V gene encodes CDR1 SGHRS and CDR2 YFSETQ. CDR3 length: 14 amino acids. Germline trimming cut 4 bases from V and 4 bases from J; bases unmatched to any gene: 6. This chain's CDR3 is CASSTGTGFYEQYF. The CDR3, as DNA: TGCGCCAGCAGCACCGGGACAGGGTTTTACGAGCAGTACTTC.

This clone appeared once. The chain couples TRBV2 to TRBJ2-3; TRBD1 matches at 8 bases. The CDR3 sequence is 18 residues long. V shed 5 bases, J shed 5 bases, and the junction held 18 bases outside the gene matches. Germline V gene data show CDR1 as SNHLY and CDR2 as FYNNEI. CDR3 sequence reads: CASSIDQRQGAQGDTQYF. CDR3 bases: TGTGCCAGCAGTATAGACCAGAGGCAGGGGGCGCAAGGAGATACGCAGTATTTT.

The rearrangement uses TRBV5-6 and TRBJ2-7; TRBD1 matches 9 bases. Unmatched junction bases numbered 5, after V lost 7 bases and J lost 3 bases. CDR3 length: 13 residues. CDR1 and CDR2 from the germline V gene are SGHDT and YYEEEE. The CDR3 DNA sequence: TGTGCCAGCTCCGTGGACAGGGGCTACGAGCAGTACTTC. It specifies CASSVDRGYEQYF. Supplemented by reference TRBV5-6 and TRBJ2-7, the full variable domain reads DAGVTQSPTHLIKTRGQQVTLRCSPKSGHDTVSWYQQALGQGPQFIFQYYEEEERQRGNFPDRFSGHQFPNYSSELNVNALLLGDSALYLCASSVDRGYEQYFGPGTRLTVT.

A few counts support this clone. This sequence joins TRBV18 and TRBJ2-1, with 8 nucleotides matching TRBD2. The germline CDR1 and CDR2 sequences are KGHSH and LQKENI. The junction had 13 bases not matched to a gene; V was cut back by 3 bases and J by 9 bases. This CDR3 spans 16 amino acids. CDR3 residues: CASSPLAGPLGGEQFF. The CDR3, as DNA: TGTGCCAGCTCACCTCTAGCGGGCCCGTTGGGAGGTGAGCAGTTCTTC. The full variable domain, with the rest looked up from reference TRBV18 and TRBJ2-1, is NAGVMQNPRHLVRRRGQEARLRCSPMKGHSHVYWYRQLPEEGLKFMVYLQKENIIDESGMPKERFSAEFPKEGPSILRIQQVVRGDSAAYFCASSPLAGPLGGEQFFGPGTRLTVL.